The clone carrying this T cell receptor beta chain was seen once. As yet, its antigen is unknown. The data belong to a study of Graves' ophthalmopathy and Graves' hyperthyroidism. Whole-study findings and limits: A 13-signature model separated ophthalmopathy from stable hyperthyroidism, reaching 85% to 90% sensitivity and roughly 82% specificity cross-validated.

For repertoire sequencing, the TCR beta CDR3 regions were amplified from RNA transcripts. After a first-round RT-PCR with HTBI primers, a second-round multiplex PCR was run. From the multiplex PCR reads, TCRdb called clonotypes with MiXCR, one entry per CDR3 protein. The table includes around 51,000 distinct CDR3 sequences, 50% detected once. As the starting material, more than 8 ml of fresh peripheral blood yielded the PBMCs. The ends were cut back, 7 bases at V and 0 bases at J, with 4 bases in the middle. The length of the CDR3 is 11 residues. Germline lookup yields CDR1 SGHKS and CDR2 YYEKEE (reference sequence).

The chain links TRBV5-5 to TRBJ1-1; D remains unclear. This receptor was obtained from an adult man with Graves' ophthalmopathy. Source material: peripheral blood. The DNA of the CDR3 is TGTGCCAGCTCGATGAACACTGAAGCTTTCTTT. Amino acid sequence: CASSMNTEAFF. The full variable domain, rest sourced from reference TRBV5-5 and TRBJ1-1, is DAGVTQSPTHLIKTRGQQVTLRCSPISGHKSVSWYQQVLGQGPQFIFQYYEKEERGRGNFPDRFSARQFPNYSSELNVNALLLGDSALYLCASSMNTEAFFGQGTRLTVV.